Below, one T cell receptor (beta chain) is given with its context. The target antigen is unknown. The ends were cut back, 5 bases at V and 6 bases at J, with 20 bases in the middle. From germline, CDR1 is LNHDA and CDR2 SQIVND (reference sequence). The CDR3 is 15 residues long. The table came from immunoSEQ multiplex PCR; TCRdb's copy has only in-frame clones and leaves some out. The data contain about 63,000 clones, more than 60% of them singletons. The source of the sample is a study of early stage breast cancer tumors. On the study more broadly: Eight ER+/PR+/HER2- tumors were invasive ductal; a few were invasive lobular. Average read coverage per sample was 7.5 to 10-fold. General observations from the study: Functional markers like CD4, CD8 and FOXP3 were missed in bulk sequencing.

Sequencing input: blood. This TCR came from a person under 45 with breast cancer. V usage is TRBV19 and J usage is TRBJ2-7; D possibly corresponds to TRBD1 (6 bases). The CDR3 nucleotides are TGTGCCAGTAGTTTCGGACAGCGGACCCCGAGCGAGCAGTACTTC. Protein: CASSFGQRTPSEQYF. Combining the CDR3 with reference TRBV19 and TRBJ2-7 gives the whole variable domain DGGITQSPKYLFRKEGQNVTLSCEQNLNHDAMYWYRQDPGQGLRLIYYSQIVNDFQKGDIAEGYSVSREKKESFPLTVTSAQKNPTAFYLCASSFGQRTPSEQYFGPGTRLTVT.